The 18 T cell receptor beta chains below all came from one sample that was sequenced in a study of blood T cell repertoires in COVID-19. TCRdb's table, derived via immunoSEQ multiplex PCR, lists solely in-frame clones and lacks some. The table has about 180,000 clones, around 86% seen once. The sample was peripheral blood. These receptors were obtained from a man aged 55-75 years with COVID-19, enrolled during active disease.

This clone was observed a few times. This chain connects TRBV28 to TRBJ1-6; D unresolved. The germline V gene has CDR1 MDHEN and CDR2 SYDVKM. The CDR3 extends over 13 amino acids. The germline V and J ends were trimmed by 6 bases and 7 bases, with 10 bases remaining between them. CDR3 nucleotides: TGTGCCAGCAGGTCGGCGGGGAATTCACCCCTCCACTTT. Its protein is CASRSAGNSPLHF.

V gene TRBV6-6 combines with J gene TRBJ2-1; 8 bases align to TRBD2. Germline lookup yields CDR1 MNHNY and CDR2 SVGAGI (reference sequence). There are 14 residues in the CDR3. Trimming removed 8 bases from V and 4 bases from J; junction bases left unmatched: 7. The CDR3 region has the DNA TGTGCCAGCTGCGCGGGGGGCCATTACAATGAGCAGTTCTTC. Translating gives CASCAGGHYNEQFF.

The rearrangement joins TRBV6-5 to TRBJ1-6, with a tentative D call TRBD1 (5 bases). CDR3 length: 15 residues. Germline lookup yields CDR1 MNHEY and CDR2 SVGAGI. V lost 6 bases and J 10 bases, leaving 19 bases between the germline ends. CDR3 loop: CASRPPGGRGSPLHF. CDR3 nucleotides: TGTGCCAGCAGACCCCCGGGGGGAAGAGGGTCACCCCTCCACTTT.

The chain combines TRBV18 with TRBJ1-1; D possibly corresponds to TRBD1 (6 bases). CDR3 length: 17 amino acids. Per the germline V gene, CDR1 is KGHSH and CDR2 is LQKENI. The V end lost 1 base, the J end lost 1 base, and 16 bases lay between the germline ends. CDR3 amino acids: CASSPRPGEEANTEAFF. The CDR3 DNA sequence: TGTGCCAGCTCACCACGTCCAGGGGAAGAGGCGAACACTGAAGCTTTCTTT.

The chain links TRBV30 to TRBJ1-5, with D perhaps matching TRBD1 (5 bases). This CDR3 spans 14 amino acids. Germline loops: CDR1 GTSNPN, CDR2 SVGIG (reference sequence). V lost 3 bases and J 4 bases, leaving 13 bases between the germline ends. The CDR3 reads CAWSGGASNQPQHF. The DNA of the CDR3 is TGTGCCTGGAGCGGCGGGGCTAGTAATCAGCCCCAGCATTTT.

This CDR3 is CASRAQGGGTEAFF. Written as DNA, the CDR3 is TGTGCCAGCAGAGCGCAGGGAGGGGGGACTGAAGCTTTCTTT. The V and J genes are TRBV28 and TRBJ1-1, with D possibly being TRBD1 (6 bases). The CDR3 sequence is 14 residues long. CDR1 and CDR2 (germline): MDHEN, SYDVKM. V dropped 6 bases and J dropped 5 bases, with 16 bases sitting between them.

The chain joins TRBV11-2 to TRBJ1-5, with no clear D. Germline CDR1 reads SGHAT; CDR2 reads FQNNGV. V gave up 1 base and J gave up 5 bases, with 12 bases separating them. This CDR3 contains 15 residues. CDR3 bases: TGTGCCAGCAGCTTAGTTCTCTTTTTTCATCAGCCCCAGCATTTT. Its protein product is CASSLVLFFHQPQHF.

This chain links TRBV6-5 with TRBJ1-1, with 11 bases fitting TRBD1. The germline gives CDR1 MNHEY, CDR2 SVGAGI. CDR3 size: 15 residues. With 7 bases clipped from V and 6 bases from J, the junction kept 10 bases outside the gene matches. CDR3 sequence reads: CASTPRDRGGPEAFF. The CDR3 bases are TGTGCCAGCACCCCAAGGGACAGGGGGGGACCTGAAGCTTTCTTT.

This clone came up a few times. V is TRBV19 and J is TRBJ1-1; 7 bases fit TRBD1. V trimming: 6 bases; J trimming: 6 bases; junction bases outside the gene matches: 10. CDR1 and CDR2 from the germline V gene are LNHDA and SQIVND (reference sequence). The CDR3 runs 14 residues. The CDR3 DNA reads as TGTGCCAGTAGCAGAGAACAGGGGCTGGCTGAAGCTTTCTTT. This codes for CASSREQGLAEAFF.

The rearrangement joins TRBV18 to TRBJ1-5; D uncertain. CDR3 length: 13 amino acids. Trimming shortened V by 5 bases and J by 0 bases, and 5 bases separated the two germline ends. Germline CDR1 is KGHSH and CDR2 is LQKENI. The chain's CDR3 is CASSDYSNQPQHF. CDR3 DNA: TGTGCCAGCTCAGACTATAGCAATCAGCCCCAGCATTTT.

This clone was counted once. The gene calls are TRBV7-3 and TRBJ1-1; D ambiguous. V gave up 2 bases and J gave up 0 bases, with 4 bases separating them. Germline CDR1 SGHTA, CDR2 FQGTGA. The CDR3 is 13 residues long. CDR3 DNA: TGTGCCAGCAGCTTAGACATGAACACTGAAGCTTTCTTT. As protein: CASSLDMNTEAFF.

Points on this clone: Other DNA sequences of this sample code for an identical CDR3. This sequence joins TRBV6-6 and TRBJ1-1; TRBD1 is a possible D gene (5 bases). CDR3 length: 14 residues. Trimming stripped 4 bases from V and 1 base from J, with 10 bases between. The germline V gene has CDR1 MNHNY and CDR2 SVGAGI (reference sequence). DNA for the CDR3: TGTGCCAGCAGTTCCCAGACAGCGAACACTGAAGCTTTCTTT. Residues: CASSSQTANTEAFF.

The chain combines TRBV7-2 with TRBJ1-1; TRBD1 agrees at 8 bases. Germline lookup yields CDR1 SGHTA and CDR2 FQGNSA. The CDR3 has 19 residues. The J segment lost 0 bases and the V segment lost 0 bases, leaving 12 bases of the junction unmatched. The CDR3 sequence is CASSLARQNYRGMNTEAFF. The CDR3 nucleotides read TGTGCCAGCAGCTTAGCGCGTCAAAATTACAGGGGGATGAACACTGAAGCTTTCTTT.

The rearrangement uses TRBV5-8 and TRBJ2-1; 9 bases map to TRBD1. The CDR3 covers 16 residues. V lost 5 bases to trimming and J lost 1 base; unmatched junction nucleotides: 7. Per the germline V gene, CDR1 is SGHTS and CDR2 is YDEGEE. CDR3 nucleotide sequence: TGTGCCAGCAGGGCTATGGACAGGGGTTCCTACAATGAGCAGTTCTTC. Translated: CASRAMDRGSYNEQFF.

The chain joins TRBV6-5 to TRBJ2-1, with TRBD2 matching over 11 bases. The CDR3 contains 15 residues. Germline trimming cut 5 bases from V and 9 bases from J; bases unmatched to any gene: 9. The germline V gene encodes CDR1 MNHEY and CDR2 SVGAGI. The CDR3 loop reads CASSQDSGGALEQFF. The CDR3 region has the DNA TGTGCCAGCAGTCAGGATAGCGGGGGGGCCCTTGAGCAGTTCTTC.

V is TRBV3-1 (or the pseudogene TRBV3-2) and J is TRBJ1-4; 7 bases map to TRBD1. J was trimmed by 6 bases and V by 2 bases; bases with no gene match: 12. Germline values: CDR1 LGHDT, CDR2 YNNKEL (reference sequence). The CDR3 spans 17 residues. The DNA for the CDR3 is TGTGCCAGCAGCCAACCGAGACAGGGTGTAGTTCATGAAAAACTGTTTTTT. It yields the protein CASSQPRQGVVHEKLFF.

This chain links TRBV6-6 with TRBJ2-1, with D uncertain. V was clipped by 2 bases and J by 7 bases, with 6 bases between them. The CDR3 runs 12 residues. The germline gives CDR1 MNHNY, CDR2 SVGAGI (reference sequence). CDR3 sequence: CASSYLENEQFF. The CDR3 DNA reads as TGTGCCAGCAGTTACCTTGAGAATGAGCAGTTCTTC.

The chain joins TRBV18 to TRBJ1-3, with a possible D match to TRBD1 (5 bases). Germline V gene sequence: CDR1 KGHSH, CDR2 LQKENI. Trimming took off 6 bases at V and 3 bases at J, with 15 bases between the two ends. The CDR3 is 15 amino acids. The CDR3 reads CASSHRQSLGNTIYF. CDR3 coding DNA: TGTGCCAGCTCCCACCGACAGAGCCTTGGAAACACCATATATTTT. Variable domain in full (rest from reference TRBV18 and TRBJ1-3): NAGVMQNPRHLVRRRGQEARLRCSPMKGHSHVYWYRQLPEEGLKFMVYLQKENIIDESGMPKERFSAEFPKEGPSILRIQQVVRGDSAAYFCASSHRQSLGNTIYFGEGSWLTVV.